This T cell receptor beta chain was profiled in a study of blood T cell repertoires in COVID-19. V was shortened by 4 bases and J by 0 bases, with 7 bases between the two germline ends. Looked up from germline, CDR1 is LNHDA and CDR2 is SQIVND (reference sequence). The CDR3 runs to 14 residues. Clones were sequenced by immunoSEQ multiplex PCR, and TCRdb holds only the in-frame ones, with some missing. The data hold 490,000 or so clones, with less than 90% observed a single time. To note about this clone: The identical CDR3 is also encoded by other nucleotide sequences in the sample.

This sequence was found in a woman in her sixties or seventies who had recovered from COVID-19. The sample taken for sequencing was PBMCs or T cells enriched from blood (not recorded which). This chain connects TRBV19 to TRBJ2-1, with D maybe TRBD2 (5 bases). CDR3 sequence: CASSRESSYNEQFF. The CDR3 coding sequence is TGTGCCAGTAGTAGGGAGAGCTCCTACAATGAGCAGTTCTTC.